This entry concerns a single T cell receptor beta chain. Its antigen is as yet unknown. TCRdb passed the reads through MiXCR, listing each CDR3 protein once. The sample includes approximately 750,000 distinct CDR3 sequences, roughly 35% of them seen just once. This CDR3 has 14 amino acids. Trimming shortened V by 1 base and J by 7 bases, and 13 bases separated the two germline ends. Germline CDR1 is SGHTA and CDR2 is FQGNSA. The source of the sample is a study of T cell repertoires in cytomegalovirus infection. On the study more broadly: In public TCR beta signatures, there were indications of both CMV infection and matching HLA type.

Study observations and caveats: HLA-C-restricted CMV-specific TCR beta clonotypes prevailed in the ex vivo response. Adding up the frequency of public TCR beta families identified people who carried CMV plus the relevant HLA.

The rearrangement joins TRBV7-2 to TRBJ1-2; no clear D gene. The clonotype was recovered from a human donor in good health (CMV status not recorded). Some clones in this sample may be carry-over from other donors' samples. Material: PBMCs. The CDR3 is CASSLGVLEAGYTF. The CDR3 DNA follows: TGTGCCAGCAGCTTAGGGGTCCTGGAGGCTGGCTACACCTTC. Full variable domain (outside the CDR3, taken from reference TRBV7-2 and TRBJ1-2): GAGVSQSPSNKVTEKGKDVELRCDPISGHTALYWYRQSLGQGLEFLIYFQGNSAPDKSGLPSDRFSAERTGGSVSTLTIQRTQQEDSAVYLCASSLGVLEAGYTFGSGTRLTVV.